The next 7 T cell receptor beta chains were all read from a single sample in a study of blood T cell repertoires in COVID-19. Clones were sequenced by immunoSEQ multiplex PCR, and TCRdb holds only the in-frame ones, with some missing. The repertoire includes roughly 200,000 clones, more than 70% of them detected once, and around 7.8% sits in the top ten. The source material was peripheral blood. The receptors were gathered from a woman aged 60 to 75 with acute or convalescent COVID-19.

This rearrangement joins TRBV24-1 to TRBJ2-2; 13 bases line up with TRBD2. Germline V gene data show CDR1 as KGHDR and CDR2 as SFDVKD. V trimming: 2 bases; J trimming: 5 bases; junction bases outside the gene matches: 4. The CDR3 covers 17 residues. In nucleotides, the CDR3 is TGTGCCACCAGTGATTCCGGACTAGCGGGAGCGACCGGGGAGCTGTTTTTT. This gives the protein CATSDSGLAGATGELFF.

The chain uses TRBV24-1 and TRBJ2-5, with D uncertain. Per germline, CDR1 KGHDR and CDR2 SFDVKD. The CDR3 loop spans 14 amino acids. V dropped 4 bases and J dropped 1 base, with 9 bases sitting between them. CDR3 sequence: CATSEPGFQETQYF. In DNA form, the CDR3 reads TGTGCCACCAGTGAGCCAGGTTTCCAAGAGACCCAGTACTTC.

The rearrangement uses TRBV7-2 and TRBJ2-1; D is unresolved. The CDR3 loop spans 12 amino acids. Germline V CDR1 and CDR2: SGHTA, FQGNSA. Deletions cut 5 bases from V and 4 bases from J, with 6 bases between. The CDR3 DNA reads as TGTGCCAGCAGCCCCTTTTACAATGAGCAGTTCTTC. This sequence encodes CASSPFYNEQFF.

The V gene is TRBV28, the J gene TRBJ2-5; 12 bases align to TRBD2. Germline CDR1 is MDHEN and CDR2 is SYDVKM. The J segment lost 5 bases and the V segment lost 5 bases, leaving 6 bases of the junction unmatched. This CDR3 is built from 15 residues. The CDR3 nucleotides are TGTGCCAGCAGTCGACTAGCGGGAGTCGGGGAGACCCAGTACTTC. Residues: CASSRLAGVGETQYF. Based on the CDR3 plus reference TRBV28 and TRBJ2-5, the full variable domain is DVKVTQSSRYLVKRTGEKVFLECVQDMDHENMFWYRQDPGLGLRLIYFSYDVKMKEKGDIPEGYSVSREKKERFSLILESASTNQTSMYLCASSRLAGVGETQYFGPGTRLLVL.

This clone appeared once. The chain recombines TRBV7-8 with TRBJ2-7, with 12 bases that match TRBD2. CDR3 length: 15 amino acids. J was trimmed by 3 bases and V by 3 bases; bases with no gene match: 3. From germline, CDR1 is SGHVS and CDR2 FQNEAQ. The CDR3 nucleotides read TGTGCCAGCAGCTTGGCTAGCGGGAGGGACTACGAGCAGTACGTC. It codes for CASSLASGRDYEQYV.

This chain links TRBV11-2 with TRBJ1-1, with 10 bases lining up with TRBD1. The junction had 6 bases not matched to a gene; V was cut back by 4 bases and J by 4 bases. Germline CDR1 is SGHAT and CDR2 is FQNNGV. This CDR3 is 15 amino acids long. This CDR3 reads CASSWGQGIPTEAFF. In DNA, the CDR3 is TGTGCCAGCAGCTGGGGACAGGGGATACCCACTGAAGCTTTCTTT.

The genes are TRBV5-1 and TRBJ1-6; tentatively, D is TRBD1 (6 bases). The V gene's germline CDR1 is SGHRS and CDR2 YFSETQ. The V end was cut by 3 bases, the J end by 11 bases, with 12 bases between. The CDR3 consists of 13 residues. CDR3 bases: TGCGCCAGCAGCTGGGACATGGTAACACCCCTCCACTTT. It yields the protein CASSWDMVTPLHF.